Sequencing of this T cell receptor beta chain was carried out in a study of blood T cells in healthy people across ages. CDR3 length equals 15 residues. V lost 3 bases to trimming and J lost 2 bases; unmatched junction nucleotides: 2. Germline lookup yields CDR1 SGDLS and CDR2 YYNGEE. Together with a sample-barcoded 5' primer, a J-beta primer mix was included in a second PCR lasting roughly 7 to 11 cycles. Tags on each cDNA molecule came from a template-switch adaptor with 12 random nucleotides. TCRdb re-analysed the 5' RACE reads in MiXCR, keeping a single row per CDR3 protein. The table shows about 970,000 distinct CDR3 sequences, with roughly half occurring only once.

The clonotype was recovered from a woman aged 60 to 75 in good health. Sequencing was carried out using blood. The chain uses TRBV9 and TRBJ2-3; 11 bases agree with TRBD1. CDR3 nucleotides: TGTGCCAGCAGCGCCGGACAGGGGGCCACAGATACGCAGTATTTT. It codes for CASSAGQGATDTQYF.